This T cell receptor (beta chain) derives from a study of blood T cell repertoires in COVID-19. Study-level information: Whether acute or convalescent, the COVID-19 samples came from the United States, Italy and Spain. Sample material is recorded as cDNA or gDNA derived from T cells, B-cell-depleted T cells, or PBMCs.

Methods used by the authors: Quantification of nucleated cells was approximated via reference gene primer amplification. Libraries were prepared by immunoSEQ multiplex PCR; TCRdb keeps only in-frame clonotypes and omits some of them. D and trimming come from the DNA, and the V and J calls and clone size come from that table. The data show hundreds of thousands of clones, around 80% seen once. This CDR3 spans 15 amino acids. The rearrangement uses TRBV21-1 and TRBJ2-4; the table's D call, TRBD1, has no DNA check behind it. TRBV21-1 corresponds to a pseudogene. The TCR was taken from a middle-aged man with acute or convalescent COVID-19. Sequencing was done on a sample of peripheral blood. The CDR3 loop is CASSRPTGCENIQYF. In DNA form, the CDR3 reads TGTGCCAGCAGCAGACCGACAGGGTGTGAAAACATTCAGTACTTC.